Following are 28 T cell receptor beta chains from one sample sequenced in a study. TCRdb re-called the RT-PCR reads through MiXCR, storing one row per CDR3 protein. The repertoire has about 700,000 distinct CDR3 sequences, 14% of them found once; the top ten carry about 3.9%. The sequencing sample was made of memory CD4+ T cells from blood. These receptors were collected from a female donor in good health, serving as a healthy control.

CDR3 sequence (DNA): TGCAGTGCGCAAGGGGACTTCTATGGCTACACCTTC. The encoded protein is CSAQGDFYGYTF. This rearrangement joins TRBV20-1 to TRBJ1-2; TRBD1 is a possible D gene (5 bases). V lost 6 bases, J lost 4 bases, and 12 bases lay in between. CDR1 is DFQATT and CDR2 is SNEGSKA in the germline V gene (reference sequence). The CDR3 totals 12 residues.

This clonotype was picked up many times. The rearrangement joins TRBV12-3 or TRBV12-4 to TRBJ1-6; D gene unclear. The CDR3 sequence is 14 residues long. V was trimmed by 1 base and J by 10 bases, leaving 11 bases between them. In DNA form, the CDR3 reads TGTGCCAGCAGTTTAGACGGTAGTAGCTCACCCCTCCACTTT. Residues: CASSLDGSSSPLHF.

J is TRBJ2-3 and V is TRBV18, with D possibly being TRBD2 (6 bases). The germline CDR1 and CDR2 sequences are KGHSH and LQKENI. The CDR3 runs to 13 residues. V lost 1 base, J lost 4 bases, and 6 bases lay in between. The CDR3 region has the DNA TGTGCCAGCTCACCACGGGGGGCAGATACGCAGTATTTT. Its protein is CASSPRGADTQYF.

This clonotype was recorded at least ten times. The V call is TRBV7-6, the J call TRBJ2-7, with 7 bases lining up with TRBD1. The trim removed 5 bases at V and 6 bases at J, leaving 4 bases unmatched. CDR1 and CDR2 (germline): SGHVS, FNYEAQ. The CDR3 runs 12 residues. The CDR3: CASSPRDSEQYF. DNA of the CDR3: TGTGCCAGCAGCCCCCGGGACAGCGAGCAGTACTTC.

At least ten counts were recorded for this clonotype. CDR3 nucleotide sequence: TGTGCCAGCAGTTTGACAGGCGTAAACTATGGCTACACCTTC. The encoded protein is CASSLTGVNYGYTF. The genes are TRBV12-3 or TRBV12-4 and TRBJ1-2; tentative D call: TRBD1 (6 bases). The V gene lost 3 bases and the J gene lost 2 bases, with 10 bases spanning the gap. This CDR3 comprises 14 residues.

This rearrangement joins TRBV11-2 to TRBJ2-2; 10 nucleotides line up with TRBD2. The CDR3 length is 17 residues. Per germline, CDR1 SGHAT and CDR2 FQNNGV. V trimming: 1 base; J trimming: 7 bases; junction bases outside the gene matches: 9. CDR3 protein: CASSLVGGSGRSGELFF. The CDR3 bases are TGTGCCAGCAGCTTAGTTGGTGGTAGCGGGAGGAGCGGGGAGCTGTTTTTT.

This clonotype was detected ten times or more. The chain employs TRBV3-1 and TRBJ2-2, with TRBD2 as a possible D gene (5 bases). Germline V gives CDR1 LGHDT, CDR2 YNNKEL (reference sequence). The CDR3 runs to 17 residues. The ends were cut back, 3 bases at V and 0 bases at J, with 14 bases in the middle. In DNA, the CDR3 is TGTGCCAGCAGCCAGAAAAGGGCTAGCACGAACACCGGGGAGCTGTTTTTT. It specifies CASSQKRASTNTGELFF.

The chain carries TRBV6-1 and TRBJ1-6; D perhaps matches TRBD1 (6 bases). The ends were cut back, 6 bases at V and 3 bases at J, with 9 bases in the middle. Germline V gives CDR1 MNHNS, CDR2 SASEGT. CDR3 length: 14 amino acids. CDR3 DNA sequence: TGTGCCAGCAGCGAGGACAGCTATAATTCACCCCTCCACTTT. Translation gives CASSEDSYNSPLHF.

This clonotype appeared a few times. This sequence may be a read error, since a much larger clone differs from it by one base. The CDR3: CASRSDRGSKNEQFF. The CDR3 DNA is TGCGCCAGCAGATCAGATCGGGGCAGCAAGAATGAGCAGTTCTTC. The chain is built from TRBV5-1 and TRBJ2-1; D is possibly TRBD1 or TRBD2 (5 bases each). This CDR3 region has 15 residues. CDR1 is SGHRS, CDR2 YFSETQ, per germline. V lost 5 bases to trimming and J lost 7 bases, with 19 bases between them.

This clonotype was recorded a few times. This chain joins TRBV28 and TRBJ1-2; the match to TRBD1 covers 9 bases. V was pared by 2 bases and J by 7 bases, with 5 bases of the junction left unmatched. Per the germline V gene, CDR1 is MDHEN and CDR2 is SYDVKM. The CDR3 is made up of 14 amino acids. CDR3 bases: TGTGCCAGCAGTTTAACCGAGGACAGGGGTGGCTACACCTTC. It specifies CASSLTEDRGGYTF.

This clonotype was seen more than once but under ten times. The chain links TRBV27 to TRBJ2-5, with D hard to call. Deletions cut 3 bases from V and 1 base from J, with 9 bases between. Germline V gene sequence: CDR1 MNHEY, CDR2 SMNVEV (reference sequence). CDR3 size: 14 residues. CDR3 region: CASSFSPSQETQYF. The CDR3, as DNA: TGTGCCAGCAGTTTTTCCCCCTCCCAAGAGACCCAGTACTTC.

This clonotype was picked up many times. The chain uses TRBV20-1 and TRBJ1-1; 7 nucleotides match TRBD1. The V gene end was trimmed by 7 bases and the J gene end by 7 bases; junction bases not matched to a gene: 15. CDR3 length: 14 residues. Germline values: CDR1 DFQATT, CDR2 SNEGSKA (reference sequence). The DNA for the CDR3 is TGCAGTGTTGGTAGGGGGCAGAATAACGGTGAAGCTTTCTTT. Translating gives CSVGRGQNNGEAFF.

This clonotype was detected only a few times. The chain joins TRBV7-2 to TRBJ1-2, with TRBD1 matching 7 bases. V shed 4 bases, J shed 7 bases, and the junction held 3 bases outside the gene matches. The CDR3 covers 12 residues. Germline V gene lookup returns CDR1 SGHTA and CDR2 FQGNSA. The CDR3 DNA sequence: TGTGCCAGCAGCTCGGACAGGAGTGGCTACACCTTC. This sequence encodes CASSSDRSGYTF.

This clonotype occurred many times. The rearrangement links TRBV12-3 or TRBV12-4 to TRBJ2-1; D is unresolved. V lost 5 bases and J lost 0, with 11 bases in between. The CDR3 runs 15 residues. Here the CDR3 reads CASSPRRTSYNEQFF. The CDR3 DNA reads as TGTGCCAGCAGTCCTCGCAGGACCTCCTACAATGAGCAGTTCTTC.

For the CDR3, the DNA is TGTGCCAGCAGGGTAACTAATGAAAAACTGTTTTTT. Its translation is CASRVTNEKLFF. The chain joins TRBV28 to TRBJ1-4; D gene ambiguous. V was pared by 6 bases and J by 1 base, with 3 bases between. Germline CDR1 is MDHEN and CDR2 is SYDVKM. CDR3 length: 12 amino acids.

In DNA form, the CDR3 reads TGTGCCAGCAGCTTGGCACTGGAGGCTTTCTTT. This encodes CASSLALEAFF. This rearrangement joins TRBV5-6 to TRBJ1-1; D unclear. The CDR3 extends over 11 amino acids. Germline lookup yields CDR1 SGHDT and CDR2 YYEEEE. V dropped 0 bases and J dropped 11 bases, with 8 bases sitting between them.

There are many counts of this clonotype. The V call is TRBV5-6, the J call TRBJ1-4; 7 bases align to TRBD1. CDR3 length: 14 amino acids. CDR1 and CDR2 (germline): SGHDT, YYEEEE. The J segment lost 7 bases and the V segment lost 4 bases, leaving 7 bases of the junction unmatched. The CDR3 coding sequence is TGTGCCAGCAGCCTTACAGGGGTTACTGAAAAACTGTTTTTT. Encoded protein: CASSLTGVTEKLFF.

The gene calls are TRBV7-2 and TRBJ2-1; D may correspond to TRBD1 or TRBD2 (5 bases each). CDR1 and CDR2 from the germline V gene are SGHTA and FQGNSA. CDR3 length: 14 residues. V lost 6 bases, J lost 10 bases, and 19 bases lay in between. The CDR3 sequence: CASSTPGPIREQFF. The CDR3 DNA is TGTGCCAGCAGTACACCGGGACCCATCAGGGAGCAGTTCTTC.

This clonotype came up a few times. The rearrangement joins TRBV7-9 to TRBJ2-2; possibly TRBD1 for D (5 bases). Per germline, CDR1 SEHNR and CDR2 FQNEAQ (reference sequence). The CDR3 totals 13 residues. With 5 bases removed from V and 7 bases from J, the gap between germline ends came to 11 bases. The CDR3 reads CASSNSQGGELFF. CDR3 DNA sequence: TGTGCCAGCAGCAACTCTCAGGGCGGGGAGCTGTTTTTT.

This chain joins TRBV5-1 and TRBJ1-2, with 9 bases matching TRBD1. The length of the CDR3 is 14 residues. Germline CDR1 reads SGHRS; CDR2 reads YFSETQ. V gave up 4 bases and J gave up 7 bases; unmatched junction bases: 8. The CDR3 coding sequence is TGCGCCAGCAGCGCCCGGGACAGGGTTATTGGCTACACCTTC. Translated, it gives CASSARDRVIGYTF.

The chain joins TRBV12-3 or TRBV12-4 to TRBJ1-1; D not certain. V was trimmed by 7 bases and J by 1 base, leaving 10 bases between them. The length of the CDR3 is 13 residues. CDR3 in amino acids: CASKRAANTEAFF. CDR3 bases: TGTGCCAGCAAACGGGCCGCGAACACTGAAGCTTTCTTT.

J is TRBJ2-5 and V is TRBV4-2; D possibly corresponds to TRBD1 (5 bases). V was trimmed by 2 bases and J by 2 bases, leaving 9 bases between them. This CDR3 has 14 residues. Per the germline V gene, CDR1 is LGHNA and CDR2 is YNFKEQ. CDR3 region: CASSQQGGQETQYF. The CDR3 nucleotides are TGTGCCAGCAGCCAACAGGGTGGGCAAGAGACCCAGTACTTC.

A few counts support this clonotype. The chain joins TRBV6-2 or TRBV6-3 to TRBJ1-2; the D is unclear. The CDR3 is 11 residues long. Germline V lookup: CDR1 MNHEY, CDR2 SVGEGT. Trimming stripped 5 bases from V and 7 bases from J, with 8 bases between. This CDR3 is CASSHMGGYTF. CDR3 sequence (DNA): TGTGCCAGCAGTCACATGGGTGGCTACACCTTC.

V usage is TRBV10-3 and J usage is TRBJ1-5, with D unclear. Trimming took off 0 bases at V and 2 bases at J, with 2 bases between the two ends. Germline values: CDR1 ENHRY, CDR2 SYGVKD. The CDR3 runs 13 residues. The CDR3 region is CAISESGNQPQHF. DNA for the CDR3: TGTGCCATCAGTGAGTCTGGCAATCAGCCCCAGCATTTT.

This clonotype came up many times. The genes are TRBV6-5 and TRBJ1-1; a possible D gene is TRBD1 (6 bases). The CDR3 is made up of 13 amino acids. Trimming removed 3 bases from V and 4 bases from J, with 9 bases in between. CDR1 is MNHEY, CDR2 SVGAGI, per germline. CDR3 sequence (DNA): TGTGCCAGCAGTTATCCAGGGGTCACTGAAGCTTTCTTT. It translates to CASSYPGVTEAFF.

This clonotype has only a few counts. This sequence joins TRBV2 and TRBJ1-1; D is perhaps TRBD1 (6 bases). V was cut by 5 bases and J by 4 bases, with 14 bases left in between. Per the germline V gene, CDR1 is SNHLY and CDR2 is FYNNEI. The CDR3 consists of 14 residues. Written as DNA, the CDR3 is TGTGCCAGCAGTCTCCAAATCAGGGGCACTGAAGCTTTCTTT. Translated, it gives CASSLQIRGTEAFF.

The rearrangement joins TRBV28 to TRBJ2-7; D not certain. This CDR3 region has 14 residues. Germline V lookup: CDR1 MDHEN, CDR2 SYDVKM. Trimming cost V 4 bases and J 2 bases, with 12 bases left between them. CDR3 nucleotide sequence: TGTGCCAGCAGTTCCCGGACGGAGCCCTACGAGCAGTACTTC. Encoded protein: CASSSRTEPYEQYF.

V gene TRBV18 combines with J gene TRBJ2-1, with TRBD1 matching 7 bases. Losses at the gene ends were 3 bases for V and 4 bases for J; bases not matched to a gene: 3. The CDR3 sequence is 14 residues long. Germline lookup yields CDR1 KGHSH and CDR2 LQKENI. DNA of the CDR3: TGTGCCAGCTCACCGGGACAGCGATACAATGAGCAGTTCTTC. It specifies CASSPGQRYNEQFF. Drawing the rest from reference TRBV18 and TRBJ2-1, the complete variable domain is NAGVMQNPRHLVRRRGQEARLRCSPMKGHSHVYWYRQLPEEGLKFMVYLQKENIIDESGMPKERFSAEFPKEGPSILRIQQVVRGDSAAYFCASSPGQRYNEQFFGPGTRLTVL.